This entry lists 20 T cell receptor beta chains sequenced from one sample in a study of blood T cell repertoires in COVID-19. Sequencing used immunoSEQ multiplex PCR; TCRdb keeps in-frame clones, though not all of them. The repertoire holds some 40,000 clones, with more than 85% as singletons. Specimen: peripheral blood. The receptors were sampled from a man between 65 and 85 years old with acute or convalescent COVID-19.

The J gene is TRBJ2-7, the V gene TRBV18, with 9 bases lining up with TRBD2. The CDR3 is made up of 15 amino acids. V dropped 3 bases and J dropped 2; count of bases not matched to a gene: 5. CDR1 KGHSH and CDR2 LQKENI come from the germline V gene. In DNA form, the CDR3 reads TGTGCCAGCTCACCGGCCCTAGCGGGGACCTACGAGCAGTACTTC. This sequence encodes CASSPALAGTYEQYF.

The chain joins TRBV11-2 to TRBJ2-1; 7 nucleotides match TRBD1. CDR1 SGHAT and CDR2 FQNNGV come from the germline V gene. The V gene end was trimmed by 6 bases and the J gene end by 7 bases; junction bases not matched to a gene: 3. The CDR3 has 12 amino acids. The DNA for the CDR3 is TGTGCCAGCAGGACAGGGTTAAATGAGCAGTTCTTC. Its translation: CASRTGLNEQFF.

The rearrangement uses TRBV2 and TRBJ1-5, with a possible D match to TRBD1 (5 bases). Trimming took 7 bases from V and 4 from J, leaving 11 bases between them. Germline CDR1 is SNHLY and CDR2 is FYNNEI. CDR3 size: 13 residues. CDR3 protein: CASMTVRNQPQHF. In DNA form, the CDR3 reads TGTGCCAGCATGACAGTCCGAAATCAGCCCCAGCATTTT.

The chain has TRBV5-6 and TRBJ2-7; TRBD2 is a possible D gene (5 bases). Trimming took 4 bases from V and 5 from J, leaving 28 bases between them. This CDR3 region has 18 residues. Germline CDR1 and CDR2: SGHDT and YYEEEE. In nucleotides, the CDR3 is TGTGCCAGCAGCGCGAATGGGTACGTCGGAGGCCCTCGGGACGAGCAGTACTTC. It codes for CASSANGYVGGPRDEQYF.

This clone showed up just once. The V and J genes are TRBV4-3 and TRBJ2-3, with 11 positions matching TRBD1. Germline CDR1 is LGHNA and CDR2 is YSLEER. This CDR3 region has 17 residues. V dropped 2 bases and J dropped 5; count of bases not matched to a gene: 9. CDR3 protein: CASSQRGRGTGGDTQYF. The CDR3 region has the DNA TGCGCCAGCAGCCAAAGGGGTAGAGGGACAGGGGGAGATACGCAGTATTTT.

The rearrangement uses TRBV4-3 and TRBJ1-2; D call uncertain. Germline assignment: CDR1 LGHNA and CDR2 YSLEER. The CDR3 has 15 amino acids. Trimming pared 0 bases from V and 2 bases from J, leaving 10 bases between. CDR3 in amino acids: CASSQDAAPNYGYTF. The CDR3 DNA reads TGCGCCAGCAGCCAAGATGCGGCACCAAACTATGGCTACACCTTC.

J is TRBJ1-2 and V is TRBV6-5; D possibly corresponds to TRBD1 (5 bases). CDR1 is MNHEY, CDR2 SVGAGI, per germline. V lost 4 bases, J lost 6 bases, and 12 bases lay in between. This CDR3 is built from 13 residues. Written as DNA, the CDR3 is TGTGCCAGCAGTTCGCTCTGGGGGGATGGCTACACCTTC. It codes for CASSSLWGDGYTF.

The chain is built from TRBV29-1 and TRBJ2-2; perhaps TRBD1 as D (6 bases). V shed 4 bases and J shed 7 bases, with 13 bases lying between them. The CDR3 loop spans 13 amino acids. CDR1 is SQVTM, CDR2 ANQGSEA, per germline. The CDR3 is CSVVGGAVGELFF. The CDR3 nucleotides read TGCAGCGTTGTAGGGGGAGCGGTCGGGGAGCTGTTTTTT.

In nucleotides, the CDR3 is TGTGCCAGCAGCTTGTTTGGCGGGAGCTACGAGCAGTACTTC. This encodes CASSLFGGSYEQYF. V usage is TRBV5-6 and J usage is TRBJ2-7; 7 bases fit TRBD2. The CDR3 extends over 14 amino acids. The J segment lost 3 bases and the V segment lost 1 base, leaving 4 bases of the junction unmatched. Germline CDR1 SGHDT, CDR2 YYEEEE.

The genes are TRBV11-2 and TRBJ2-3, with 9 bases fitting TRBD2. CDR3 length: 16 residues. Looked up from germline, CDR1 is SGHAT and CDR2 is FQNNGV. Trimming removed 5 bases from V and 4 bases from J; junction bases left unmatched: 10. CDR3 residues: CASSPRVAGVPDTQYF. The CDR3, as DNA: TGTGCCAGCAGCCCAAGAGTAGCGGGAGTACCAGATACGCAGTATTTT. The full variable domain, with the rest looked up from reference TRBV11-2 and TRBJ2-3, is EAGVAQSPRYKIIEKRQSVAFWCNPISGHATLYWYQQILGQGPKLLIQFQNNGVVDDSQLPKDRFSAERLKGVDSTLKIQPAKLEDSAVYLCASSPRVAGVPDTQYFGPGTRLTVL.

J is TRBJ2-5 and V is TRBV18; 12 bases line up with TRBD2. V lost 3 bases to trimming and J lost 3 bases; unmatched junction nucleotides: 2. Germline CDR1 KGHSH, CDR2 LQKENI. The CDR3 runs 15 residues. The CDR3 loop reads CASSPTSGSKETQYF. The CDR3 region has the DNA TGTGCCAGCTCACCGACTAGCGGGAGTAAAGAGACCCAGTACTTC. The full variable domain, in which reference TRBV18 and TRBJ2-5 provide the parts outside the CDR3, is NAGVMQNPRHLVRRRGQEARLRCSPMKGHSHVYWYRQLPEEGLKFMVYLQKENIIDESGMPKERFSAEFPKEGPSILRIQQVVRGDSAAYFCASSPTSGSKETQYFGPGTRLLVL.

This clone has more than one count but fewer than ten. The rearrangement uses TRBV12-3 or TRBV12-4 and TRBJ2-2; D is undetermined. V was cut by 7 bases and J by 4 bases, with 10 bases left in between. The CDR3 runs 13 residues. The CDR3 nucleotides are TGTGCCAGCACAAAAACCAGCACCGGGGAGCTGTTTTTT. It encodes CASTKTSTGELFF.

This chain joins TRBV5-1 and TRBJ2-7; tentatively, D is TRBD1 (6 bases). The CDR3 length is 17 residues. Germline V gene lookup returns CDR1 SGHRS and CDR2 YFSETQ. Between the trimmed V and J ends, which lost 4 bases and 3 bases, there was a span of 23 bases. CDR3 loop: CASSLLGGVLNNYEQYF. CDR3 bases: TGCGCCAGCAGCCTGCTAGGGGGAGTCCTCAACAACTACGAGCAGTACTTC.

This chain connects TRBV4-2 to TRBJ2-1, with 9 bases matching TRBD2. CDR1 and CDR2 (germline): LGHNA, YNFKEQ. The V and J ends lost 10 bases and 3 bases, in that order; junction bases with no gene match: 7. The CDR3 consists of 14 residues. The CDR3, as DNA: TGTGCCACTTCGACTAGCGGACTCTACAATGAGCAGTTCTTC. Translation: CATSTSGLYNEQFF.

Here the CDR3 reads CASTRTGNTYEQYF. CDR3 bases: TGTGCCAGCACCCGTACCGGGAACACCTACGAGCAGTACTTC. The V call is TRBV27, the J call TRBJ2-7, with D possibly matching TRBD2 (5 bases). The CDR3 runs 14 residues. CDR1 and CDR2 from the germline V gene are MNHEY and SMNVEV (reference sequence). V lost 7 bases and J lost 2, with 15 bases in between.

The V and J genes are TRBV5-1 and TRBJ2-5, with D perhaps matching TRBD1 (5 bases). Trimming removed 0 bases at V and 7 bases at J, with 13 bases between. Germline assignment: CDR1 SGHRS and CDR2 YFSETQ. This CDR3 has 14 amino acids. CDR3: CASSLEGQGGTQYF. CDR3 bases: TGCGCCAGCAGCTTGGAAGGGCAGGGCGGGACCCAGTACTTC.

The rearrangement joins TRBV7-2 to TRBJ2-5; 7 nucleotides line up with TRBD1. The CDR3 is 15 residues long. Germline CDR1 SGHTA, CDR2 FQGNSA. J lost 1 base, V lost 1 base, and 3 bases had no gene match. In nucleotides, the CDR3 is TGTGCCAGCAGCTTAGTCGGGACAGTCCAAGAGACCCAGTACTTC. Translation gives CASSLVGTVQETQYF.

The V gene is TRBV27, the J gene TRBJ2-7; 7 bases fit TRBD1. V lost 2 bases and J lost 2; bases outside the gene matches: 6. The CDR3 consists of 15 residues. Germline V gene sequence: CDR1 MNHEY, CDR2 SMNVEV (reference sequence). The chain's CDR3 is CASSLKTGWAYEQYF. In DNA, the CDR3 is TGTGCCAGCAGTTTAAAGACAGGGTGGGCCTACGAGCAGTACTTC.

The J gene is TRBJ2-7, the V gene TRBV2; TRBD1 matches 9 bases. Germline CDR1 reads SNHLY; CDR2 reads FYNNEI. CDR3 size: 14 residues. Trimming at V came to 5 bases and at J to 3 bases, leaving 5 bases not matched to a gene. The CDR3 DNA reads TGTGCCAGCAGTTCCGGACAGGGGAGCTACGAGCAGTACTTC. Translating it yields CASSSGQGSYEQYF.

This chain uses TRBV4-2 with TRBJ2-7; 11 nucleotides match TRBD2. CDR3 length: 15 residues. Germline CDR1 LGHNA, CDR2 YNFKEQ. The V gene end was trimmed by 3 bases and the J gene end by 5 bases; junction bases not matched to a gene: 6. CDR3 in amino acids: CASSHSSGRIDEQYF. The CDR3 bases are TGTGCCAGCAGCCACTCTAGCGGGAGGATTGACGAGCAGTACTTC.